This T cell receptor beta chain was sequenced during a study of response to subunit inactivated influenza vaccine. Study results and caveats: Only a handful of new T cells, the authors suggested, are recruited with each seasonal influenza vaccination.

TCRdb re-called the RT-PCR reads through MiXCR, storing one row per CDR3 protein. The profile shows 590,000 or so distinct CDR3 sequences, 12% to 15% of them singletons. CDR1 and CDR2 (germline): MNHEY, SMNVEV (reference sequence). With V trimmed by 8 bases and J by 6 bases, 8 bases remained unmatched. CDR3 length: 14 residues. As to this clonotype: Its matching antigen is unknown.

The input for sequencing was PBMCs from blood, taken roughly 15 days before vaccination. The rearrangement uses TRBV27 and TRBJ2-1; 9 positions match TRBD1. This receptor was obtained from a man in his fifties who received an inactivated influenza vaccine. CDR3 in amino acids: CASSFRDRVNEQFF. CDR3 in DNA: TGTGCCAGCTCGTTCCGGGACAGGGTCAATGAGCAGTTCTTC.